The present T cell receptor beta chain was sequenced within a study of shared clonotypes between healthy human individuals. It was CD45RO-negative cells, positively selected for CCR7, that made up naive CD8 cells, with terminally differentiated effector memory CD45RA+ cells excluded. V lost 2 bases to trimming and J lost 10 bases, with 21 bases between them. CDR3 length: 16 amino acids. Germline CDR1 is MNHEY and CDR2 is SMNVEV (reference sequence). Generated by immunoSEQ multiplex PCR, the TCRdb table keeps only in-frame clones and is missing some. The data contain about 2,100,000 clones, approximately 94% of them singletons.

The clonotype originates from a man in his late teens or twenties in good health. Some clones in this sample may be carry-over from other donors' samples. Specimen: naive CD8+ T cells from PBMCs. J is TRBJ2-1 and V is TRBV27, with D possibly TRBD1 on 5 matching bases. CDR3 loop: CASSLVGDSSPQEQFF. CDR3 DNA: TGTGCCAGCAGTTTAGTCGGCGACAGTAGTCCGCAGGAGCAGTTCTTC.